This T cell receptor (beta chain) was obtained from a study of blood T cell repertoires in COVID-19. Study information: Acute and convalescent COVID-19 specimens originated in the United States, Italy and Spain.

Looked up from germline, CDR1 is MNHEY and CDR2 is SVGAGI. The CDR3 covers 14 residues. Trimming cost V 8 bases and J 3 bases, with 15 bases left between them. In the authors' workflow: Using reference gene primer amplification, nucleated cell counts were estimated. Sequencing used immunoSEQ multiplex PCR; TCRdb keeps in-frame clones, though not all of them. Clone size and the V and J calls come from that table; the DNA yielded D and trimming. The sample lists 200,000 to 250,000 clones, roughly 81% seen once, with about 0.93% in the top ten. The chain is built from TRBV6-5 and TRBJ2-3; weak D call: TRBD2 (6 bases). The sequence derives from a man aged 35-49 years with acute or convalescent COVID-19. Material: peripheral blood. CDR3: CASSRGGGTDTQYF. The CDR3 DNA is TGTGCCAGCTCTAGGGGTGGGGGGACAGATACGCAGTATTTT.